The clone carrying this T cell receptor beta chain has just one count. This may come from a read error, since a much larger clone is one base off. One entry per CDR3 protein, called by TCRdb with MiXCR from the 5' RACE reads. The sample carries about 50,000 distinct CDR3 sequences, 17% recorded once. This CDR3 spans 13 amino acids. Germline lookup yields CDR1 SGHTA and CDR2 FQGNSA. The V end lost 8 bases, the J end lost 5 bases, and 13 bases lay between the germline ends. The sequenced sample was naive CD4+ T cells sorted from blood. Sample subset: naive CD4+ T cells, CD4+CD45RA+CD25-. V usage is TRBV7-2 and J usage is TRBJ2-1; D is perhaps TRBD2 (5 bases). The origin of this receptor is a female donor with breast cancer. The CDR3 nucleotides are TGTGCCAGCGGCACCGGGAAGCACAATGAGCAGTTCTTC. The encoded protein is CASGTGKHNEQFF. The whole variable domain, filled in from reference TRBV7-2 and TRBJ2-1, reads GAGVSQSPSNKVTEKGKDVELRCDPISGHTALYWYRQSLGQGLEFLIYFQGNSAPDKSGLPSDRFSAERTGGSVSTLTIQRTQQEDSAVYLCASGTGKHNEQFFGPGTRLTVL.